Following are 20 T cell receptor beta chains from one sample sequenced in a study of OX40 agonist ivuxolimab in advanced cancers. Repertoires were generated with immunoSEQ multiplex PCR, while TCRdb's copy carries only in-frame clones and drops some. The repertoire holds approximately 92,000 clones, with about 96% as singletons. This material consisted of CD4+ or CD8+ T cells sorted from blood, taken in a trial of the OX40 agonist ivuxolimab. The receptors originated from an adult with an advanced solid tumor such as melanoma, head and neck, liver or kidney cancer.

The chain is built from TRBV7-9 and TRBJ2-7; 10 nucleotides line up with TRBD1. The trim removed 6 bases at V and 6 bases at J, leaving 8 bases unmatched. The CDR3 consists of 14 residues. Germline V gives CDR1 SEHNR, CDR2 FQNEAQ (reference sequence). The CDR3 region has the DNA TGTGCCAGCAGAGCCGGGACAGGGGCCCCCGAGCAGTACTTC. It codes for CASRAGTGAPEQYF.

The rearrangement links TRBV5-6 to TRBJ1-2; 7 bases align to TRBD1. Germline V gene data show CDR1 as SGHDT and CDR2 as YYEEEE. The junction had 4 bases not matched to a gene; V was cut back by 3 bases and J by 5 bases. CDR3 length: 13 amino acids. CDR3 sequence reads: CASSSTGVYGYTF. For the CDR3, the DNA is TGTGCCAGCAGCTCTACAGGGGTTTATGGCTACACCTTC.

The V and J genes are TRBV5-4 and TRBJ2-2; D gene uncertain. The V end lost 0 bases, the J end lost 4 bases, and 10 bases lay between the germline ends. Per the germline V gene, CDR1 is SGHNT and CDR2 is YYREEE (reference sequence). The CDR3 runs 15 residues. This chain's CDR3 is CASSLVGMGTGELFF. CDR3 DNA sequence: TGTGCCAGCAGCTTGGTGGGGATGGGCACCGGGGAGCTGTTTTTT.

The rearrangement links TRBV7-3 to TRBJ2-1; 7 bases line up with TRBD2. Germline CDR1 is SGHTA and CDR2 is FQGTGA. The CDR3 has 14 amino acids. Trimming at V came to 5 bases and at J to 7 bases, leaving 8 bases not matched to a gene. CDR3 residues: CASSPGRGWNEQFF. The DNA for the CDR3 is TGTGCCAGCAGCCCTGGGCGGGGGTGGAATGAGCAGTTCTTC.

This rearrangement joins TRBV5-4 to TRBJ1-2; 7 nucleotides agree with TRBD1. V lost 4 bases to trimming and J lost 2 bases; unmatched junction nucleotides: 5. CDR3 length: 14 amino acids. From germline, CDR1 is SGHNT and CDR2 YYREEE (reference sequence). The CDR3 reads CASSLDRANYGYTF. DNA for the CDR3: TGTGCCAGCAGCCTCGACAGGGCCAACTATGGCTACACCTTC.

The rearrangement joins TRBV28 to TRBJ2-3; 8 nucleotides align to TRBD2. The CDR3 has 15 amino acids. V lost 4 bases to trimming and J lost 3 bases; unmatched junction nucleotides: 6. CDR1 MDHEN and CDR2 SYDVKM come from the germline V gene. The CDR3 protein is CASSSSGGSTDTQYF. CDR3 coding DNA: TGTGCCAGCAGTTCGTCGGGAGGGTCTACAGATACGCAGTATTTT.

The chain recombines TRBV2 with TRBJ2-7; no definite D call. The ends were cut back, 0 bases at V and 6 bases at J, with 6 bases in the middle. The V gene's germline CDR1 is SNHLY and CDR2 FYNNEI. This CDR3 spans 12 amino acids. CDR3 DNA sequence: TGTGCCAGCAGTGAAGCGCTTCTCGAGCAGTACTTC. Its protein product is CASSEALLEQYF. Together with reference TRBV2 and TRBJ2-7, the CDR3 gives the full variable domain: EPEVTQTPSHQVTQMGQEVILRCVPISNHLYFYWYRQILGQKVEFLVSFYNNEISEKSEIFDDQFSVERPDGSNFTLKIRSTKLEDSAMYFCASSEALLEQYFGPGTRLTVT.

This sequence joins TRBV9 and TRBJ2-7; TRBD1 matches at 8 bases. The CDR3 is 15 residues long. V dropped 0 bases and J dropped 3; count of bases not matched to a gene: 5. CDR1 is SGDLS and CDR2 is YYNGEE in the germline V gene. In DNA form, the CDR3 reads TGTGCCAGCAGCGTAGATGGGACAGGTCTCTACGAGCAGTACTTC. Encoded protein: CASSVDGTGLYEQYF.

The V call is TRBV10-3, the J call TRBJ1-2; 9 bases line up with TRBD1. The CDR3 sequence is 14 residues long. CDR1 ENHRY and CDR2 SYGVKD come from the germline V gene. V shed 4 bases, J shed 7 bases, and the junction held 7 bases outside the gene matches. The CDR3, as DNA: TGTGCCATCAGTGTCCCGGGACAGGGATTTGGCTACACCTTC. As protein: CAISVPGQGFGYTF.

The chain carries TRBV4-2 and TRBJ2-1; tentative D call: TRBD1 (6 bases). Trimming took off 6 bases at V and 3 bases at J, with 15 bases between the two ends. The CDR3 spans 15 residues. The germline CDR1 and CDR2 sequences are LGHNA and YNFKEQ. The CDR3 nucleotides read TGTGCCAGCAGACACACAGGGATTTTCTACAATGAGCAGTTCTTC. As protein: CASRHTGIFYNEQFF.

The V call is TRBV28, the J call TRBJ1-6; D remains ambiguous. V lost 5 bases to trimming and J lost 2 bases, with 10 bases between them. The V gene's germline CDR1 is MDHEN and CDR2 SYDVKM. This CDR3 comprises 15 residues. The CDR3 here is CASSPERAYNSPLHF. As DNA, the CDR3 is TGTGCCAGCAGTCCCGAGCGCGCCTATAATTCACCCCTCCACTTT.

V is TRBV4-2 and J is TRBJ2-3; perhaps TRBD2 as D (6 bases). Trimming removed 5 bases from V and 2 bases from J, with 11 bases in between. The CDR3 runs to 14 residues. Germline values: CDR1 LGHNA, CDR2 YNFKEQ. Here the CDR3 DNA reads TGTGCCAGCAGCTCGGGGGTGGACACAGATACGCAGTATTTT. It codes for CASSSGVDTDTQYF.

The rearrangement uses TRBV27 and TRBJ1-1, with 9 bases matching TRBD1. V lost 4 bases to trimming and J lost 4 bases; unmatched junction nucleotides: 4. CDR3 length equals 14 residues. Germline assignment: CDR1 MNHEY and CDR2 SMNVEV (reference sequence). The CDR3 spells CASSWGQGTTEAFF. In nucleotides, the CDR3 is TGTGCCAGCAGTTGGGGACAGGGAACCACTGAAGCTTTCTTT.

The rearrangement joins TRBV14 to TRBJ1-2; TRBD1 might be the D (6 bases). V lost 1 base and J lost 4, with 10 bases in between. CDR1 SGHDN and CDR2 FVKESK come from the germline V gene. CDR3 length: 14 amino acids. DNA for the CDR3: TGTGCCAGCAGCCAAGGCCAGGGGCGCTATGGCTACACCTTC. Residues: CASSQGQGRYGYTF.

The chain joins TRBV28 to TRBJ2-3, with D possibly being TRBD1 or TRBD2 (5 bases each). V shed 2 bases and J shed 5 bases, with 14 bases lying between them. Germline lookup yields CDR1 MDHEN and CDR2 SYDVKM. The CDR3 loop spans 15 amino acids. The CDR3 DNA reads TGTGCCAGCAGTTTAGGGGTGGGGGAAGGAGATACGCAGTATTTT. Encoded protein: CASSLGVGEGDTQYF.

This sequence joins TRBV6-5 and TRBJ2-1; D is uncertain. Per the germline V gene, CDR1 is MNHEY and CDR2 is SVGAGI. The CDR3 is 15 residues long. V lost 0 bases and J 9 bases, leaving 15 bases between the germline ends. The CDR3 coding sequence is TGTGCCAGCAGTTACTCGAAAATGGTACAGAGTGAGCAGTTCTTC. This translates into CASSYSKMVQSEQFF.

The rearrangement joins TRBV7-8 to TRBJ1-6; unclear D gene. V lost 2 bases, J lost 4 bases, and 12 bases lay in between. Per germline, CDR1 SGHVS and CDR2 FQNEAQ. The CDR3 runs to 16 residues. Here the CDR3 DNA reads TGTGCCAGCAGCTTATTAGCGGAGTCTTATAATTCACCCCTCCACTTT. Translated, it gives CASSLLAESYNSPLHF.

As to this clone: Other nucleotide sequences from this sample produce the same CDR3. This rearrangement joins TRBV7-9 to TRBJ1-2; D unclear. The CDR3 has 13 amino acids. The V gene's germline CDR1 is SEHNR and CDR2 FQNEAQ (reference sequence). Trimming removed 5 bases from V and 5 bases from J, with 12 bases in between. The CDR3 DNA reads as TGTGCCAGCAGCGAGGGAGTCGATTATGGCTACACCTTC. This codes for CASSEGVDYGYTF.

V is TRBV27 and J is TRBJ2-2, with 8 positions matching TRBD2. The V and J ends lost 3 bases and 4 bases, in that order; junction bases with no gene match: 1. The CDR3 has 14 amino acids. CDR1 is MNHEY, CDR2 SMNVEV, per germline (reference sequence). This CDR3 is CASSFGLATGELFF. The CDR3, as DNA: TGTGCCAGCAGTTTCGGACTAGCCACCGGGGAGCTGTTTTTT.

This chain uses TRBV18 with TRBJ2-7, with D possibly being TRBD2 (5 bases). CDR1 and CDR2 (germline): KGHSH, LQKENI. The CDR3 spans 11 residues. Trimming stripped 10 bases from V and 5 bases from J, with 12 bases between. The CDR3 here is CATSFGDEQYF. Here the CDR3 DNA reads TGTGCCACCTCTTTCGGGGACGAGCAGTACTTC.